The clone carrying this TCR beta chain was recorded at least ten times. Its antigen is undetermined. These data originate in a study of Graves' ophthalmopathy and Graves' hyperthyroidism. Study observations and caveats: Progression of ophthalmopathy was predicted by the model with 60% to 71% sensitivity and 72.22% specificity.

The CDR3 spans 14 residues. CDR1 and CDR2 (germline): MNHEY, SVGAGI. V was cut by 2 bases and J by 0 bases, with 8 bases left in between. Hyperthyroidism cases were recent diagnoses of under 2 months' duration in people aged 18 to 65. In this cohort, patients with other autoimmune diseases, uncontrolled infections, pregnancy or lactation were excluded. The study amplified TCR beta CDR3 regions using RNA transcripts. The first-round RT-PCR employed HTBI primers together with the Qiagen OneStep RT-PCR kit. A multiplex PCR was then performed as the second round. TCRdb re-derived calls from the multiplex PCR reads in MiXCR, one entry per CDR3 protein. The repertoire has hundreds of thousands of distinct CDR3 sequences, approximately 21% of them found once; the top ten carry 7.1%.

Sequenced material: peripheral blood. The source is a woman aged 18-35 years with stable Graves' hyperthyroidism. Some clones in this sample may be carry-over from other donors' samples. The chain recombines TRBV6-5 with TRBJ2-7, with D perhaps matching TRBD1 (5 bases). This chain's CDR3 is CASSYNGHSYEQYF. The CDR3 coding sequence is TGTGCCAGCAGTTACAACGGACACTCCTACGAGCAGTACTTC.